Presented here are 7 T cell receptor beta chains from one specimen sequenced in a study of tumor-infiltrating lymphocytes in glioblastoma multiforme. Multiple V-beta primers and a C-beta primer amplified TCRB from RNA. TCRdb re-called the multiplex PCR reads with MiXCR, one entry per CDR3 protein. The data contain more than 10,000 distinct CDR3 sequences, approximately 68% of them singletons. Input material: brain tumor tissue. The receptors shown here come from a male donor with glioblastoma.

The chain uses TRBV12-3 or TRBV12-4 and TRBJ2-1; no clear D gene. This CDR3 spans 15 amino acids. Trimming shortened V by 8 bases and J by 9 bases, and 23 bases separated the two germline ends. The CDR3 DNA follows: TGTGCCAGCGTTATCCTGGGTGGGCCGGAGAGTGAGCAGTTCTTC. Residues: CASVILGGPESEQFF.

To note about this clonotype: One end of the junction varies from germline; a read error may be responsible. The rearrangement joins TRBV4-3 to TRBJ2-1; D not certain. The V gene's germline CDR1 is LGHNA and CDR2 YSLEER. The length of the CDR3 is 16 residues. CDR3 nucleotide sequence: TGTGCCAGCAGCCAAGTTTTGGCGGATGACTACAATGAGCAGTTCTTC. Amino acids: CASSQVLADDYNEQFF.

This chain uses TRBV7-9 with TRBJ1-1; no clear D. The germline gives CDR1 SEHNR, CDR2 FQNEAQ (reference sequence). This CDR3 contains 20 residues. V was cut by 1 base and J by 3 bases, with 27 bases left in between. CDR3 DNA: TGTGCCAGCAGCTTAGACGGGTTTAGCGAGGTCCCATCGGGCGACACTGAAGCTTTCTTT. Protein: CASSLDGFSEVPSGDTEAFF.

The CDR3 protein is CASSLSPRDISGNTIYF. The DNA for the CDR3 is TGTGCCAGCAGTTTATCCCCTAGGGATATCTCTGGAAACACCATATATTTT. The rearrangement uses TRBV12-3 or TRBV12-4 and TRBJ1-3; the D is unclear. This CDR3 has 17 residues. Trimming took off 2 bases at V and 0 bases at J, with 14 bases between the two ends.

The V and J genes are TRBV5-1 and TRBJ2-1, with 8 bases matching TRBD2. There are 15 residues in the CDR3. The germline gives CDR1 SGHRS, CDR2 YFSETQ. V was pared by 4 bases and J by 7 bases, with 10 bases of the junction left unmatched. In DNA, the CDR3 is TGCGCCAGCAGCACGACTAGCGTGGGGACTAATGAGCAGTTCTTC. It encodes CASSTTSVGTNEQFF.

Only one count was recorded for this clonotype. The junction departs from the called germline gene at one end, perhaps through a read error. The rearrangement links TRBV6-1 to TRBJ2-2, with D tentatively TRBD2 (6 bases). Germline V lookup: CDR1 MNHNS, CDR2 SASEGT. CDR3 length equals 15 residues. CDR3 region: CASSEAHGGSGKLFF. DNA for the CDR3: TGTGCCAGCAGTGAAGCGCACGGGGGTTCCGGGAAGCTGTTTTTT.

Of note for this clonotype: One end of the junction fails to match germline, which may point to a read error. This chain links TRBV20-1 with TRBJ2-7, with D possibly being TRBD2 (5 bases). The length of the CDR3 is 15 residues. Per germline, CDR1 DFQATT and CDR2 SNEGSKA (reference sequence). CDR3 residues: CGASTFVSTAAEQYF. As DNA, the CDR3 is TGCGGTGCTAGCACATTCGTGAGTACGGCCGCCGAGCAGTACTTC.